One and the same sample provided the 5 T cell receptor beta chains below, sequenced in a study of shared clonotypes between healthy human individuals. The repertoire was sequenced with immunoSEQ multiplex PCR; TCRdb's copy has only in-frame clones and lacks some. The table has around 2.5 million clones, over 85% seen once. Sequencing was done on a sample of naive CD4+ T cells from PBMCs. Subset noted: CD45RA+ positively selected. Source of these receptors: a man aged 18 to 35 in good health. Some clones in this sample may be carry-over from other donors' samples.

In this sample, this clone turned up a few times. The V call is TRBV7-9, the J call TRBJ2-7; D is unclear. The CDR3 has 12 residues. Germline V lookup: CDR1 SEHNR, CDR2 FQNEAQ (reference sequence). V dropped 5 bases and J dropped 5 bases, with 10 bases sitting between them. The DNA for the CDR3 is TGTGCCAGCAGCCCAACGTGGGACGAGCAGTACTTC. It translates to CASSPTWDEQYF. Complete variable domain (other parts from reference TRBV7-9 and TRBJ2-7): DTGVSQNPRHKITKRGQNVTFRCDPISEHNRLYWYRQTLGQGPEFLTYFQNEAQLEKSRLLSDRFSAERPKGSFSTLEIQRTEQGDSAMYLCASSPTWDEQYFGPGTRLTVT.

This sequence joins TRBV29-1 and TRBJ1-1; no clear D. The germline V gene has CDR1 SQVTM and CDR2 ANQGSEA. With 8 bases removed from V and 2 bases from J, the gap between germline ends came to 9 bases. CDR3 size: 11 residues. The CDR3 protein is CSSGINTEAFF. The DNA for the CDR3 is TGCAGCTCCGGCATTAACACTGAAGCTTTCTTT.

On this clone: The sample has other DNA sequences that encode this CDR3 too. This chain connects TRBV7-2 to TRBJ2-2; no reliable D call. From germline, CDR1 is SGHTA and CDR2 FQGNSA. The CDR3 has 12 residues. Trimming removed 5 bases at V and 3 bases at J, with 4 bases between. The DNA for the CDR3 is TGTGCCAGCAGCAGTTACACCGGGGAGCTGTTTTTT. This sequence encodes CASSSYTGELFF. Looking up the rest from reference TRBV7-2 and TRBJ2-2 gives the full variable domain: GAGVSQSPSNKVTEKGKDVELRCDPISGHTALYWYRQSLGQGLEFLIYFQGNSAPDKSGLPSDRFSAERTGGSVSTLTIQRTQQEDSAVYLCASSSYTGELFFGEGSRLTVL.

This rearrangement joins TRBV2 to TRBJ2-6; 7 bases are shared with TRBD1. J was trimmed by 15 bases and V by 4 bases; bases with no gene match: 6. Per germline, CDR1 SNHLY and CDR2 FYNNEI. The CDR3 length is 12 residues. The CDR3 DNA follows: TGTGCCAGCAGTGTAGGACAGGTAGGCCTGACTTTC. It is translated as CASSVGQVGLTF.

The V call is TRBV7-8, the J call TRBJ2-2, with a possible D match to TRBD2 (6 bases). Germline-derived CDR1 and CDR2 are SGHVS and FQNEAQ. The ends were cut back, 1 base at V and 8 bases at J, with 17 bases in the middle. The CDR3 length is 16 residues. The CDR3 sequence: CASSLVPAGKDGELFF. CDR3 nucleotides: TGTGCCAGCAGCTTAGTTCCGGCGGGAAAGGATGGGGAGCTGTTTTTT.